These 25 T cell receptor beta chains came from one sample sequenced in a study of cytomegalovirus exposure and HLA in healthy donors. Researchers ran the PCR with 60 Vbeta and 13 Jbeta primers. Sequencing was performed with immunoSEQ multiplex PCR; in TCRdb, only in-frame clones are kept and a portion is missing. Of fewer than 110,000 clones listed, approximately 79% are singletons. Sequencing was performed on PBMCs. Receptors were obtained from a man in his fifties or sixties in good health and CMV-seropositive.

The chain recombines TRBV7-3 with TRBJ2-1, with TRBD1 matching over 10 bases. Germline V gives CDR1 SGHTA, CDR2 FQGTGA. This CDR3 is 14 amino acids long. V lost 3 bases to trimming and J lost 8 bases; unmatched junction nucleotides: 4. The CDR3 here is CASSFGTGADEQFF. The CDR3 DNA is TGTGCCAGCAGCTTTGGGACAGGGGCTGATGAGCAGTTCTTC.

V gene TRBV4-2 combines with J gene TRBJ1-4; 9 bases fit TRBD1. The CDR3 is 14 residues long. Germline CDR1 reads LGHNA; CDR2 reads YNFKEQ. With V trimmed by 9 bases and J by 4 bases, 6 bases remained unmatched. CDR3 in DNA: TGTGCCAGTACTCCGGGACAGGGTAATGAAAAACTGTTTTTT. This gives the protein CASTPGQGNEKLFF.

The chain recombines TRBV7-9 with TRBJ2-7, with 11 bases identical to TRBD2. This CDR3 comprises 15 residues. V shed 5 bases and J 2 bases; nucleotides not matched to a gene: 5. Germline V gives CDR1 SEHNR, CDR2 FQNEAQ (reference sequence). CDR3 in DNA: TGTGCCAGCAGCCCAAGACTAGCGGGAACCTACGAGCAGTACTTC. As protein: CASSPRLAGTYEQYF.

The chain combines TRBV10-2 with TRBJ2-1, with D perhaps matching TRBD2 (5 bases). There are 14 residues in the CDR3. V was pared by 11 bases and J by 4 bases, with 18 bases between. Looked up from germline, CDR1 is WSHSY and CDR2 is SAAADI. CDR3 in DNA: TGCGCCTCATGCCGGGGAACAGATTACAATGAGCAGTTCTTC. Translation: CASCRGTDYNEQFF.

The rearrangement joins TRBV7-9 to TRBJ1-1; D is undetermined. V lost 4 bases and J lost 5, with 5 bases in between. Germline V gene data show CDR1 as SEHNR and CDR2 as FQNEAQ (reference sequence). The CDR3 spans 11 residues. Here the CDR3 reads CASSSTTEAFF. The CDR3 DNA follows: TGTGCCAGCAGCTCAACAACTGAAGCTTTCTTT. Variable domain in full (rest from reference TRBV7-9 and TRBJ1-1): DTGVSQNPRHKITKRGQNVTFRCDPISEHNRLYWYRQTLGQGPEFLTYFQNEAQLEKSRLLSDRFSAERPKGSFSTLEIQRTEQGDSAMYLCASSSTTEAFFGQGTRLTVV.

J is TRBJ2-7 and V is TRBV28; TRBD1 aligns across 7 bases. After removal of 8 bases from V and 6 bases from J, the junction contained 13 bases not matched to a gene. The V gene's germline CDR1 is MDHEN and CDR2 SYDVKM. CDR3 length equals 14 residues. The DNA for the CDR3 is TGTGCCAGCCTAGGCCCGGGCAGGGGGTCCGAGCAGTACTTC. This sequence encodes CASLGPGRGSEQYF. Full variable domain (missing parts from reference TRBV28 and TRBJ2-7): DVKVTQSSRYLVKRTGEKVFLECVQDMDHENMFWYRQDPGLGLRLIYFSYDVKMKEKGDIPEGYSVSREKKERFSLILESASTNQTSMYLCASLGPGRGSEQYFGPGTRLTVT.

This clone was counted only a few times. The chain uses TRBV6-6 and TRBJ2-1, with D tentatively TRBD2 (6 bases). The V end lost 6 bases, the J end lost 6 bases, and 18 bases lay between the germline ends. The CDR3 is made up of 15 amino acids. In germline, CDR1 is MNHNY, CDR2 SVGAGI (reference sequence). CDR3 residues: CASRAGLTNSNEQFF. In nucleotides, the CDR3 is TGTGCCAGCAGGGCCGGACTAACCAACAGCAATGAGCAGTTCTTC.

The V gene is TRBV9, the J gene TRBJ2-2; the match to TRBD2 covers 8 bases. The CDR3 extends over 13 amino acids. Trimming took 3 bases from V and 7 from J; bases not matched to a gene: 2. The germline CDR1 and CDR2 sequences are SGDLS and YYNGEE. The CDR3 sequence: CASSGLAGGELFF. CDR3 DNA: TGTGCCAGCAGCGGGCTAGCGGGCGGGGAGCTGTTTTTT.

With regard to this clone: At one of its ends the junction is not consistent with the germline gene, which may arise from a read error. The rearrangement uses TRBV9 and TRBJ2-3; D is possibly TRBD2 (6 bases). Germline values: CDR1 SGDLS, CDR2 YYNGEE. The CDR3 runs 15 residues. The DNA of the CDR3 is TGTGTCAGCAGCGTAGATGGGACTTCCACAGATACGCAGTATTTT. Amino acid sequence: CVSSVDGTSTDTQYF.

The chain carries TRBV7-9 and TRBJ2-5, with D possibly matching TRBD2 (5 bases). Germline CDR1 SEHNR, CDR2 FQNEAQ (reference sequence). V was trimmed by 3 bases and J by 0 bases, leaving 14 bases between them. The CDR3 is 16 residues long. The CDR3 nucleotides are TGTGCCAGCAGCTTTCGTTACGGGGAGAACCAAGAGACCCAGTACTTC. The encoded protein is CASSFRYGENQETQYF.

The rearrangement links TRBV11-3 to TRBJ2-1, with a possible D match to TRBD1 (6 bases). The CDR3 contains 15 residues. Trimming left V 5 bases short and J 4 bases short, with 15 bases between. Germline CDR1 SGHNT, CDR2 YENEEA. CDR3 protein: CASSPRDNPYNEQFF. In DNA, the CDR3 is TGTGCCAGCAGCCCCCGGGACAACCCATACAATGAGCAGTTCTTC.

This clone was observed once. This chain joins TRBV19 and TRBJ1-5, with a possible D match to TRBD1 (5 bases). V was pared by 5 bases and J by 3 bases, with 11 bases between. Germline CDR1 and CDR2: LNHDA and SQIVND (reference sequence). The CDR3 runs 14 residues. CDR3 coding DNA: TGTGCCAGTAGTTTGCGACAGCTCAATCAGCCCCAGCATTTT. It codes for CASSLRQLNQPQHF.

V usage is TRBV28 and J usage is TRBJ2-7; D is possibly TRBD2 (6 bases). Trimming took 2 bases from V and 9 from J, leaving 17 bases between them. In germline, CDR1 is MDHEN, CDR2 SYDVKM. The CDR3 covers 14 residues. CDR3 nucleotides: TGTGCCAGCAGTTTACCCCCCGGGGGAGGTAGGCAGTACTTC. Translating gives CASSLPPGGGRQYF.

This chain connects TRBV27 to TRBJ2-3, with a possible D match to TRBD2 (5 bases). CDR3 size: 20 residues. Trimming took 7 bases from V and 0 from J, leaving 29 bases between them. Per the germline V gene, CDR1 is MNHEY and CDR2 is SMNVEV (reference sequence). The CDR3: CASIGRLVPGIRRSTDTQYF. In DNA, the CDR3 is TGTGCCAGCATAGGTAGGTTAGTTCCGGGGATTAGGCGGAGCACAGATACGCAGTATTTT.

V gene TRBV27 combines with J gene TRBJ1-4; weak D call: TRBD1 (5 bases). The CDR3 spans 15 residues. CDR1 and CDR2 from the germline V gene are MNHEY and SMNVEV (reference sequence). V dropped 6 bases and J dropped 3 bases, with 14 bases sitting between them. CDR3 residues: CASSGARASNEKLFF. CDR3 DNA sequence: TGTGCCAGCAGCGGTGCCAGGGCTTCTAATGAAAAACTGTTTTTT.

The chain is built from TRBV9 and TRBJ1-6; D remains ambiguous. V dropped 4 bases and J dropped 2 bases, with 10 bases sitting between them. The CDR3 totals 15 residues. Germline V lookup: CDR1 SGDLS, CDR2 YYNGEE. CDR3 DNA sequence: TGTGCCAGCAGCCCGGGAGTCGCCTATAATTCACCCCTCCACTTT. This codes for CASSPGVAYNSPLHF. The whole variable domain, filled in from reference TRBV9 and TRBJ1-6, reads DSGVTQTPKHLITATGQRVTLRCSPRSGDLSVYWYQQSLDQGLQFLIQYYNGEERAKGNILERFSAQQFPDLHSELNLSSLELGDSALYFCASSPGVAYNSPLHFGNGTRLTVT.

The chain joins TRBV5-1 to TRBJ2-7, with D perhaps TRBD1 (6 bases). The germline V and J ends were trimmed by 0 bases and 7 bases, with 14 bases remaining between them. CDR3 length: 14 residues. Germline V gene sequence: CDR1 SGHRS, CDR2 YFSETQ. CDR3 coding DNA: TGCGCCAGCAGCTTGGCCTCCAGGGGTTCGGAGCAGTACTTC. It codes for CASSLASRGSEQYF.

The gene calls are TRBV28 and TRBJ1-2; D gene uncertain. The CDR3 contains 13 residues. Germline V CDR1 and CDR2: MDHEN, SYDVKM. The V end was cut by 8 bases, the J end by 3 bases, with 13 bases between. The CDR3 DNA is TGTGCCAGCTACGAACGCCGGGACTATGGCTACACCTTC. The encoded protein is CASYERRDYGYTF.

This clone has a single count. V is TRBV5-6 and J is TRBJ1-2; D is possibly TRBD1 (5 bases). Germline V CDR1 and CDR2: SGHDT, YYEEEE. This CDR3 contains 14 residues. The V end lost 5 bases, the J end lost 7 bases, and 18 bases lay between the germline ends. CDR3 coding DNA: TGTGCCAGCAGACCGGCTGCGGGGGATCGTGGCTACACCTTC. Translated: CASRPAAGDRGYTF.

This clone was seen just once. The chain recombines TRBV30 with TRBJ2-5; D is perhaps TRBD2 (6 bases). V was trimmed by 3 bases and J by 6 bases, leaving 11 bases between them. Germline V gene lookup returns CDR1 GTSNPN and CDR2 SVGIG (reference sequence). The CDR3 runs 12 residues. The CDR3 spells CAWSTGEKTQYF. In DNA, the CDR3 is TGTGCCTGGAGCACGGGAGAAAAGACCCAGTACTTC.

The CDR3 DNA sequence: TGCGCCAGCAGCATGGATCCCAGGGTCGAGACCCAGTACTTC. Translated: CASSMDPRVETQYF. The V and J genes are TRBV5-1 and TRBJ2-5; TRBD1 might be the D (5 bases). Germline V gives CDR1 SGHRS, CDR2 YFSETQ. The CDR3 contains 14 residues. The V gene lost 4 bases and the J gene lost 5 bases, with 15 bases spanning the gap. The whole variable domain, filled in from reference TRBV5-1 and TRBJ2-5, reads KAGVTQTPRYLIKTRGQQVTLSCSPISGHRSVSWYQQTPGQGLQFLFEYFSETQRNKGNFPGRFSGRQFSNSRSEMNVSTLELGDSALYLCASSMDPRVETQYFGPGTRLLVL.

The chain couples TRBV5-1 to TRBJ2-2; D gene uncertain. This CDR3 region has 15 residues. Germline CDR1 reads SGHRS; CDR2 reads YFSETQ. V lost 6 bases, J lost 3 bases, and 15 bases lay in between. The chain's CDR3 is CASKFAQVDTGELFF. CDR3 DNA: TGCGCCAGCAAATTCGCCCAGGTGGACACCGGGGAGCTGTTTTTT.

This sequence joins TRBV28 and TRBJ2-5; D gene unclear. CDR1 is MDHEN and CDR2 is SYDVKM in the germline V gene. Trimming removed 3 bases at V and 4 bases at J, with 12 bases between. This CDR3 is built from 14 residues. This CDR3 is CASSFYGSSETQYF. As DNA, the CDR3 is TGTGCCAGCAGTTTTTATGGCTCCTCAGAGACCCAGTACTTC. The whole variable domain, remainder taken from reference TRBV28 and TRBJ2-5, is DVKVTQSSRYLVKRTGEKVFLECVQDMDHENMFWYRQDPGLGLRLIYFSYDVKMKEKGDIPEGYSVSREKKERFSLILESASTNQTSMYLCASSFYGSSETQYFGPGTRLLVL.

The chain couples TRBV7-9 to TRBJ2-5, with 9 bases lining up with TRBD1. The J call may be mistaken, given a closer DNA end match to TRBJ2-7. The V gene's germline CDR1 is SEHNR and CDR2 FQNEAQ (reference sequence). The CDR3 spans 14 residues. The DNA of the CDR3 is TGTGCCAGCAGCCACACGGGACAGGGCGACGAGCAGTACTTC. This translates into CASSHTGQGDEQYF.

This chain connects TRBV5-1 to TRBJ2-7; 11 bases agree with TRBD2. This CDR3 comprises 13 residues. Germline V lookup: CDR1 SGHRS, CDR2 YFSETQ. The V segment lost 6 bases and the J segment 4 bases; nucleotides outside the gene matches: 3. The CDR3 DNA follows: TGCGCCAGCAACCTAGCGGGAGGTTACGAGCAGTACTTC. The encoded protein is CASNLAGGYEQYF.